This T cell receptor beta chain stems from a study of T-cell reconstitution after alpha-beta-depleted transplantation in children. Preparation of the TCRbeta library was carried out with unique molecular identifiers. TCRdb processed the PCR reads anew with MiXCR; each CDR3 protein has one entry. This sample has 450,000 to 700,000 distinct CDR3 sequences, with 27% found just once. V lost 1 base, J lost 7 bases, and 9 bases lay in between. The CDR3 runs to 12 residues. Germline V lookup: CDR1 SGHRS, CDR2 YFSETQ. The material sequenced was PBMCs, taken before TCRalphabeta/CD19-depleted stem cell transplant. The receptor was isolated from a boy in the first two years of life with Wiskott-Aldrich syndrome, due to receive a stem cell transplant. This chain uses TRBV5-1 with TRBJ2-7; possibly TRBD1 or TRBD2 for D (5 bases each). The CDR3 DNA reads TGCGCCAGCAGCTTGTCGTGGGGGGAGCAGTACTTC. Its translation is CASSLSWGEQYF.